This entry lists 12 T cell receptor beta chains sequenced from one sample in a study of cytomegalovirus exposure and HLA in healthy donors. Both 60 Vbeta primers and 13 Jbeta primers went into the PCR. Sequencing was performed with immunoSEQ multiplex PCR; in TCRdb, only in-frame clones are kept and a portion is missing. The repertoire holds under 200,000 clones, with around 81% as singletons. Sequences were obtained from PBMCs. The source is a young woman in good health and CMV-seropositive.

The CDR3 DNA reads as TGTGCCAGCAGTTCCCGAGGACAGGGACGGTACGAGCAGTACTTC. Its translation is CASSSRGQGRYEQYF. J is TRBJ2-7 and V is TRBV6-5, with 8 bases lining up with TRBD1. V gave up 4 bases and J gave up 4 bases; unmatched junction bases: 9. The CDR3 runs to 15 residues. Germline CDR1 MNHEY, CDR2 SVGAGI.

CDR3 region: CASSLDRAYNSPLHF. The CDR3 DNA reads TGTGCCAGCAGTTTGGACAGGGCCTATAATTCACCCCTCCACTTT. This rearrangement joins TRBV6-5 to TRBJ1-6, with TRBD1 matching 8 bases. Trimming removed 4 bases from V and 2 bases from J; junction bases left unmatched: 1. Per germline, CDR1 MNHEY and CDR2 SVGAGI. The CDR3 runs 15 residues.

The chain uses TRBV7-2 and TRBJ1-4; 11 bases line up with TRBD1. In germline, CDR1 is SGHTA, CDR2 FQGNSA. J lost 8 bases, V lost 0 bases, and 5 bases had no gene match. The CDR3 is made up of 16 amino acids. CDR3 region: CASSLAGTGGREKLFF. CDR3 in DNA: TGTGCCAGCAGCTTAGCTGGGACAGGGGGACGAGAAAAACTGTTTTTT.

This clone has a handful of counts. V usage is TRBV29-1 and J usage is TRBJ2-1; D remains unclear. The CDR3 totals 12 residues. Germline assignment: CDR1 SQVTM and CDR2 ANQGSEA. V was cut by 2 bases and J by 5 bases, with 7 bases left in between. The CDR3 protein is CSVERTDNEQFF. Written as DNA, the CDR3 is TGCAGCGTTGAAAGAACAGACAATGAGCAGTTCTTC.

The chain joins TRBV7-9 to TRBJ2-2; D gene ambiguous. This CDR3 spans 14 amino acids. In germline, CDR1 is SEHNR, CDR2 FQNEAQ (reference sequence). V was trimmed by 1 base and J by 4 bases, leaving 7 bases between them. The CDR3 protein is CASSLGQITGELFF. The CDR3 bases are TGTGCCAGCAGCTTAGGTCAGATCACCGGGGAGCTGTTTTTT. Together with reference TRBV7-9 and TRBJ2-2, the CDR3 gives the full variable domain: DTGVSQNPRHKITKRGQNVTFRCDPISEHNRLYWYRQTLGQGPEFLTYFQNEAQLEKSRLLSDRFSAERPKGSFSTLEIQRTEQGDSAMYLCASSLGQITGELFFGEGSRLTVL.

This clone was recorded a few times. The V gene is TRBV9, the J gene TRBJ2-7; 8 bases agree with TRBD1. Germline loops: CDR1 SGDLS, CDR2 YYNGEE. The CDR3 is made up of 13 amino acids. V lost 4 bases and J lost 2; bases outside the gene matches: 2. The CDR3 sequence is CASSPGQAYEQYF. In DNA, the CDR3 is TGTGCCAGCAGCCCGGGACAGGCCTACGAGCAGTACTTC.

The rearrangement uses TRBV27 and TRBJ2-5, with 7 positions matching TRBD2. The V segment lost 0 bases and the J segment 2 bases; nucleotides outside the gene matches: 6. This CDR3 is 16 amino acids long. Germline CDR1 and CDR2: MNHEY and SMNVEV (reference sequence). CDR3 residues: CASSLSPGTNQETQYF. The CDR3 DNA reads TGTGCCAGCAGTTTATCGCCCGGGACTAATCAAGAGACCCAGTACTTC.

The chain carries TRBV7-9 and TRBJ1-2, with a weak D call TRBD1 (5 bases). The CDR3 consists of 15 residues. V was shortened by 2 bases and J by 1 base, with 11 bases between the two germline ends. Germline V gene data show CDR1 as SEHNR and CDR2 as FQNEAQ (reference sequence). In DNA, the CDR3 is TGTGCCAGCAGCTTATTGACAGAGATTAACTATGGCTACACCTTC. Translating gives CASSLLTEINYGYTF. Filled out from reference TRBV7-9 and TRBJ1-2, the complete variable domain reads DTGVSQNPRHKITKRGQNVTFRCDPISEHNRLYWYRQTLGQGPEFLTYFQNEAQLEKSRLLSDRFSAERPKGSFSTLEIQRTEQGDSAMYLCASSLLTEINYGYTFGSGTRLTVV.

This clone was seen a handful of times. The chain joins TRBV5-4 to TRBJ1-1, with D possibly TRBD1 on 6 matching bases. Trimming shortened V by 1 base and J by 6 bases, and 13 bases separated the two germline ends. The CDR3 spans 14 residues. Germline loops: CDR1 SGHNT, CDR2 YYREEE (reference sequence). The CDR3 nucleotides are TGTGCCAGCAGCTTGCGGGGGGCGTCTCCTGAAGCTTTCTTT. Translation: CASSLRGASPEAFF.

The genes are TRBV27 and TRBJ2-1; D gene uncertain. Germline values: CDR1 MNHEY, CDR2 SMNVEV (reference sequence). The ends were cut back, 5 bases at V and 6 bases at J, with 14 bases in the middle. There are 14 residues in the CDR3. Here the CDR3 DNA reads TGTGCCAGCAGTCCAAGCCCCGGTGGCAATGAGCAGTTCTTC. It specifies CASSPSPGGNEQFF.

CDR3 DNA sequence: TGTGCCAGCAGCTTAAGTGACAGTAAATCACCCCTCCACTTT. Its protein product is CASSLSDSKSPLHF. The chain recombines TRBV7-9 with TRBJ1-6; D perhaps matches TRBD1 (5 bases). Germline V lookup: CDR1 SEHNR, CDR2 FQNEAQ (reference sequence). There are 14 residues in the CDR3. Trimming removed 2 bases at V and 10 bases at J, with 12 bases between.

CDR3: CASSRTGGAQPQHF. CDR3 bases: TGTGCCAGCAGTCGGACAGGGGGTGCTCAGCCCCAGCATTTT. The chain employs TRBV9 and TRBJ1-5; TRBD1 matches 10 bases. The CDR3 contains 14 residues. CDR1 SGDLS and CDR2 YYNGEE come from the germline V gene. Trimming cost V 5 bases and J 6 bases; bases outside gene matches: 5.